The rows below give T cell receptor beta chains drawn from one sample of a study of cytomegalovirus exposure and HLA in healthy donors. The data were produced by immunoSEQ multiplex PCR, yet TCRdb's version contains in-frame clones alone and is incomplete. There are 150,000 or so clones in the sample; 84% occur only once, and 5% to 7% lies in the top ten. The sequencing input was PBMCs. These receptors all stem from a man aged 50 or older in good health and CMV-seropositive. Both conserved end residues are part of each CDR3.

TRBJ2-7	TRBV6-1	CASKLQDNSYEQYF
TRBJ2-5	TRBV29-1	CSVESSGRKTQYF
TRBJ2-3	TRBV9	CASSPQDRADTQYF
TRBJ2-1	TRBV5-6	CASSLGGGGGSEQFF
TRBJ1-4	TRBV5-1	CASSPGVRGDEKLFF
TRBJ1-2	TRBV4-1	CASSQAAGNYGYTF
TRBJ2-1	TRBV4-2	CASSIGLAGGEQFF
TRBJ1-5	TRBV15	CATSRGGGGRQPQHF
TRBJ1-1	TRBV5-6	CASSWKGVSSMNTEAFF
TRBJ2-5	TRBV7-9	CASSDTSGRHQETQYF
TRBJ1-1	TRBV27	CASSRQEPNTEAFF
TRBJ2-3	TRBV28	CASSLIAGGGLDTQYF
TRBJ2-1	TRBV6-1	CASSAQRGGEQFF
TRBJ2-3	TRBV19	CASSINKIYTDTQYF
TRBJ2-2	TRBV7-3	CASSLPAGQGWTGELFF
TRBJ1-2	TRBV5-1	CASSPIVWEYGYTF
TRBJ1-2	TRBV6-4	CASSDDFTLDPNYGYTF
TRBJ2-5	TRBV9	CASSASGQETQYF
TRBJ2-1	TRBV29-1	CSVGVSSDEQFF
TRBJ1-2	TRBV6-5	CASSTPGRGYTF
TRBJ2-3	TRBV5-6	CASSFLAGGPPDTQYF
TRBJ2-2	TRBV4-1	CASSHGGSGELFF
TRBJ2-2	TRBV5-1	CASSLGGNQIGELFF
TRBJ1-5	TRBV7-8	CASSFATGGRLNQPQHF
TRBJ1-3	TRBV2	CASSESVSRPGNTIYF
TRBJ2-4	TRBV11-2	CASSLNRQQDIQYF
TRBJ1-2	TRBV5-5	CASSQRGLQKNGYTF
TRBJ2-1	TRBV18	CASSPLSVAGTHNEQFF
TRBJ1-3	TRBV19	CASSSLNRARSGNTIYF
TRBJ1-4	TRBV25-1	CASSGNRGRLFF
TRBJ1-2	TRBV10-3	CAISIQGKGYGYTF
TRBJ1-2	TRBV27	CASSPLDRGRASYTF
TRBJ1-5	TRBV28	CASSDQGSQPQHF
TRBJ2-2	TRBV7-9	CASSLAALAAGELFF
TRBJ1-2	TRBV7-9	CASSLGTGGYGYTF
TRBJ1-3	TRBV30	CAWSVSDTIYF
TRBJ2-3	TRBV7-9	CASSLAGGARGTDTQYF
TRBJ1-4	TRBV7-8	CASSSLASGGKLFF
TRBJ2-2	TRBV4-1	CASSPGLVTGELFF
TRBJ1-1	TRBV6-5	CASNWKTGSEAFF
TRBJ1-4	TRBV30	CAWSVRSGEKLFF
TRBJ2-7	TRBV5-1	CASSLAGSQTSYEQYF
TRBJ1-1	TRBV7-8	CASSFRDRGQDTEAFF
TRBJ2-3	TRBV6-5	CASSYRTTDTQYF
TRBJ1-3	TRBV5-6	CASSLGSTPGNTIYF
TRBJ2-2	TRBV10-2	CASSAQGARTGELFF
TRBJ2-1	TRBV7-9	CASSYSGEAYNEQFF
TRBJ1-2	TRBV29-1	CSVPNPGQGSDGYTF
TRBJ2-1	TRBV11-2	CASSATRAGNEQFF
TRBJ2-7	TRBV5-1	CASSLGEGSSYEQYF
TRBJ1-4	TRBV27	CASSLHGGGLTNEKLFF
TRBJ1-5	TRBV6-5	CASRGGAHQPQHF
TRBJ2-7	TRBV29-1	CSVANRTPRTGDEQYF
TRBJ2-7	TRBV5-5	CASSPIGEAGGSEQYF
TRBJ1-5	TRBV27	CASSPRGGRHQPQHF
TRBJ2-3	TRBV5-3	CARSLGGGNTDTQYF
TRBJ1-1	TRBV19	CASSLQALNTEAFF
TRBJ1-6	TRBV10-3	CAISEGSSYNSPLHF